The rows below give T cell receptor beta chains drawn from one sample of a study of blood T cell repertoires in COVID-19. Generated by immunoSEQ multiplex PCR, the TCRdb table keeps only in-frame clones and is missing some. Of roughly 58,000 clones in the sample, about 88% were seen once. Sequencing used peripheral blood. The receptors come from a man aged 70-80 years with active COVID-19. CDR3s include the opening cysteine and the closing phenylalanine or tryptophan. The D gene is left open where the match is weak. The size field is filled for only some rows; it gives once, few, many or a size class.

D	size	V	J	DNA	CDR3
TRBD2	few	TRBV7-8	TRBJ2-7	TGTGCCAGCAGCTTAGCGCTGAGGCTAGCGGGAGTCAAGTACGAGCAGTACTTC	CASSLALRLAGVKYEQYF
TRBD1	.	TRBV28	TRBJ2-7	TGTGCCAGCAGTCCACCCGGGACAGGGGACCACGAGCAGTACTTC	CASSPPGTGDHEQYF
.	.	TRBV5-1	TRBJ1-1	TGCGCCAGCATCAATCCCCAGGGGTCGAACACTGAAGCTTTCTTT	CASINPQGSNTEAFF
.	once	TRBV6-6	TRBJ2-5	TGTGCCAGCAGTTACGAGGGGGGGGAGATCGGGACCCAGTACTTC	CASSYEGGEIGTQYF
TRBD1	.	TRBV28	TRBJ2-3	TGTGCCAGCAGCGGGGACAGCGAGAATAGCACAGATACGCAGTATTTT	CASSGDSENSTDTQYF
TRBD2	.	TRBV7-9	TRBJ2-1	TGTGCCAGCAGCTTATGGGAGGGAGGAGGCAATGAGCAGTTCTTC	CASSLWEGGGNEQFF
.	many	TRBV9	TRBJ2-7	TGTGCCAGCAGCACGCAGGGTTCCGAGCAGTACTTC	CASSTQGSEQYF
TRBD1	once	TRBV3-1/TRBV3-2	TRBJ1-2	TGTGCCAGCAGCCAAGATGTCGCAGGGGGCGGCTACACCTTC	CASSQDVAGGGYTF
TRBD2	.	TRBV5-1	TRBJ2-1	TGCGCCAGCAGCTCGGGGGGACTAGCGGGAGTAGGGAATGAGCAGTTCTTC	CASSSGGLAGVGNEQFF
TRBD2	few	TRBV18	TRBJ2-1	TGTGCCAGCTCGCCTATAGCGGGAGACTCCTACAATGAGCAGTTCTTC	CASSPIAGDSYNEQFF
TRBD2	.	TRBV9	TRBJ2-1	TGTGCCAGCAGCAAGACTAGCGGAGACTACAATGAGCAGTTCTTC	CASSKTSGDYNEQFF
.	once	TRBV27	TRBJ2-3	TGTGCCAGCCGTCCTCTAGGGAACGGGATCACAGATACGCAGTATTTT	CASRPLGNGITDTQYF
TRBD1	.	TRBV4-1	TRBJ2-7	TGCGCCAGCAGCCAAGATGAGGGACGACAGGGGTTATACGAGCAGTACTTC	CASSQDEGRQGLYEQYF
TRBD1	.	TRBV27	TRBJ1-5	TGTGCCAGCAGTCCAAGGACAGGGGGCGCGGGTCAGCCCCAGCATTTT	CASSPRTGGAGQPQHF
TRBD1	.	TRBV7-2	TRBJ1-6	TGTGCCAGCAGCTCCGTCGCGGACAGGGGTTACAATTCACCCCTCCACTTT	CASSSVADRGYNSPLHF
.	.	TRBV10-3	TRBJ1-3	TGTGCCATCAGTGAAGTCGGGGGAAACACCATATATTTT	CAISEVGGNTIYF
.	.	TRBV7-3	TRBJ2-3	TGTGCCAGCAGCGGAGATCGAGATACGCAGTATTTT	CASSGDRDTQYF
.	once	TRBV15	TRBJ2-6	TGTGCCACCGAGGGAAGCTCTGGGGCCAACGTCCTGACTTTC	CATEGSSGANVLTF
.	.	TRBV6-5	TRBJ1-2	TGTGCCAGCAGTTACACACCAATGGGGAGGGGCTACACCTTC	CASSYTPMGRGYTF
TRBD1	few	TRBV5-1	TRBJ1-1	TGCGCCAGCAGCCATACCGGGACAGAGAACACTGAAGCTTTCTTT	CASSHTGTENTEAFF
.	.	TRBV19	TRBJ1-6	TGTGCCAGTAGCGACAGATATAATTCACCCCTCCACTTT	CASSDRYNSPLHF
.	.	TRBV6-6	TRBJ2-7	TGTGCCAGCAGTGGGGCCGACCCCCGCTCCTACGAGCAGTACTTC	CASSGADPRSYEQYF
TRBD2	.	TRBV6-2/TRBV6-3	TRBJ2-3	TGTGCCAGCAGTTACTCGAAGCTAGCGGGAGGCACAGATACGCAGTATTTT	CASSYSKLAGGTDTQYF
.	.	TRBV5-4	TRBJ1-3	TGTGCCATCGGAGCGGGGGGAGAGGGAAACACCATATATTTT	CAIGAGGEGNTIYF
.	.	TRBV7-6	TRBJ2-2	TGTGCCAGCAGTACTGGCCGTCACATCTCGGGCGGGGAGCTGTTTTTT	CASSTGRHISGGELFF
TRBD1	.	TRBV9	TRBJ2-1	TGTGCCAGCAGCCTGACGGACAGGGCTCACAATGAGCAGTTCTTC	CASSLTDRAHNEQFF
TRBD1	.	TRBV29-1	TRBJ2-7	TGCAGTGCAACGGACAGGGGCTACGAGCAGTACTTC	CSATDRGYEQYF